The sequence of this TCR beta chain was determined in a study of T cells in women clearing cervical HPV infection. Germline CDR1 reads SNHLY; CDR2 reads FYNNEI. V lost 1 base to trimming and J lost 5 bases, with 14 bases between them. The CDR3 has 15 residues. TCRdb's table, derived via immunoSEQ multiplex PCR, lists solely in-frame clones and lacks some. In all, the sample yields about 40,000 clones. Points on this clone: The DNA ends 3 residues before the CDR3 does, and the rest of the CDR3 is filled in from the germline J gene.

The clonotype comes from a woman aged 18 to 75 with a cervical HPV16 infection that either progressed to CIN3+ or cleared (not recorded which). The sample was blood buffy coat. This chain connects TRBV2 to TRBJ2-5, with D possibly being TRBD2 (6 bases). This chain's CDR3 is CASSEDLEGPETQYF. The part of the CDR3 DNA that was read is TGTGCCAGCAGTGAAGATTTGGAGGGGCCGGAGACC.